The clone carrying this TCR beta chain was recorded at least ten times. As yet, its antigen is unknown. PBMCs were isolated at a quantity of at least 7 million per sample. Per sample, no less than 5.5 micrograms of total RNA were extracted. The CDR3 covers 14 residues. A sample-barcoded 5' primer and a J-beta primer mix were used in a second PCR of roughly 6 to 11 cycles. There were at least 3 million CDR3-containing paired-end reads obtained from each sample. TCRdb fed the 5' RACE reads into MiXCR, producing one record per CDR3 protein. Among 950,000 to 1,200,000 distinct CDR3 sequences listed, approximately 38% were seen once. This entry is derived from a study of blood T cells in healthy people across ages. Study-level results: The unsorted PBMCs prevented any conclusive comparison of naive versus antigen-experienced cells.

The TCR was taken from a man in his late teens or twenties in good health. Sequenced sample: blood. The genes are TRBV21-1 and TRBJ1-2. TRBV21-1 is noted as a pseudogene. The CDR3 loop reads CASSKGYLVYGYTF. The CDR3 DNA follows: TGTGCCAGCAGCAAGGGTTACCTGGTGTATGGCTACACCTTC.